Sequencing of this T cell receptor beta chain was carried out in a study of blood T cell repertoires in COVID-19. About the study: COVID-19 samples from acute and convalescent phases originated in the United States, Italy and Spain.

The repertoire was sequenced with immunoSEQ multiplex PCR; TCRdb's copy has only in-frame clones and lacks some. Among around 280,000 clones listed, about 90% were seen once. Trimming took 0 bases from V and 9 from J; bases not matched to a gene: 9. From germline, CDR1 is MNHEY and CDR2 SVGEGT. This CDR3 contains 16 residues. What was sequenced was peripheral blood. This receptor was identified in a woman aged 30 to 39 who had recovered from COVID-19. V and J are TRBV6-2 or TRBV6-3 and TRBJ2-1; 9 bases align to TRBD2. The CDR3 DNA is TGTGCCAGCAGTTACTCGGAGGGGACTAGCTATCCTGAGCAGTTCTTC. As protein: CASSYSEGTSYPEQFF.